This TCR beta chain is from a study of Tregs in tolerant kidney transplant recipients. Data came from immunoSEQ multiplex PCR; TCRdb stores just in-frame clones and leaves some out. This table has tens of thousands of clones, approximately 90% appearing once. The germline V and J ends were trimmed by 4 bases and 0 bases, with 10 bases remaining between them. The CDR3 length is 14 residues. The germline gives CDR1 SGHRS, CDR2 YFSETQ. The clonotype comes from a human donor in good health. This rearrangement joins TRBV5-1 to TRBJ2-5; D uncertain. The sample was CD8+ T cells from blood. CDR3 in amino acids: CASSLGRNQETQYF. CDR3 nucleotide sequence: TGCGCCAGCAGCCTAGGACGGAACCAAGAGACCCAGTACTTC.